The rows below give T cell receptor beta chains drawn from one sample of a study of post-analysis software for immune sequencing data. TCRdb reprocessed the PCR reads via MiXCR and lists one record per CDR3 protein. The table includes hundreds of thousands of distinct CDR3 sequences, roughly 30% detected once. The source material was blood. All receptors derive from a girl aged 10 to 17 with multiple sclerosis. Both conserved end residues are part of each CDR3. The D gene is left open where the match is weak. Expanded clones get a size class; other rows say once, few or many, or leave the size out.

V: TRBV7-9; J: TRBJ2-4; D: -; size: many; CDR3: CASSLASLAEAKNIQYF; DNA: TGTGCCAGCAGCTTAGCCTCGCTTGCGGAAGCCAAAAACATTCAGTACTTC
V: TRBV18; J: TRBJ2-7; D: -; size: -; CDR3: CASSPLGFRQGRPYEQYF; DNA: TGTGCCAGCTCACCATTAGGGTTCCGGCAGGGCCGGCCCTACGAGCAGTACTTC
V: TRBV2; J: TRBJ2-7; D: -; size: few; CDR3: CASSVGRVFYEQYF; DNA: TGTGCCAGCAGTGTCGGCAGGGTATTCTACGAGCAGTACTTC
V: TRBV24-1; J: TRBJ2-1; D: -; size: few; CDR3: CATSDGIVPFF; DNA: TGTGCCACCAGTGATGGTATAGTCCCGTTCTTC
V: TRBV20-1; J: TRBJ2-7; D: TRBD1; size: -; CDR3: CSARGQGPVGQYF; DNA: TGCAGTGCCCGAGGACAGGGCCCTGTCGGGCAGTACTTC
V: TRBV5-1; J: TRBJ2-7; D: -; size: -; CDR3: CASSSATGESEQYF; DNA: TGCGCCAGCAGCTCGGCCACCGGGGAAAGCGAGCAGTACTTC
V: TRBV20-1; J: TRBJ1-6; D: -; size: -; CDR3: CSAREGRRLGTQSYPLHF; DNA: TGCAGTGCTAGAGAAGGGCGCCGTCTGGGGACCCAAAGTTACCCCCTCCACTTT
V: TRBV20-1; J: TRBJ2-7; D: TRBD1; size: -; CDR3: CSATSPGQGSYEQYF; DNA: TGCAGTGCGACGTCTCCGGGACAGGGTTCTTACGAGCAGTACTTC
V: TRBV27; J: TRBJ2-5; D: TRBD2; size: -; CDR3: CASSTTSGSRAQYF; DNA: TGTGCCAGCAGTACGACTAGCGGGAGTCGGGCCCAGTACTTC
V: TRBV4-3; J: TRBJ2-1; D: -; size: -; CDR3: CASSLQGRGTYNEQFF; DNA: TGCGCCAGCAGCCTCCAGGGACGGGGAACCTACAATGAGCAGTTCTTC
V: TRBV7-2; J: TRBJ2-3; D: -; size: -; CDR3: CASSPEGGGDTQYF; DNA: TGTGCCAGCAGCCCGGAAGGTGGAGGAGATACGCAGTATTTT
V: TRBV20-1; J: TRBJ2-1; D: TRBD2; size: few; CDR3: CSAGSSGLYNEQFF; DNA: TGCAGTGCTGGGTCTAGCGGCCTTTACAATGAGCAGTTCTTC
V: TRBV10-2; J: TRBJ2-5; D: -; size: -; CDR3: CASRTEWGVGQGTQYF; DNA: TGCGCCAGCAGGACCGAGTGGGGGGTGGGACAAGGGACCCAGTACTTC
V: TRBV6-1; J: TRBJ2-7; D: -; size: -; CDR3: CASNIDWNSYEQYF; DNA: TGTGCCAGCAACATTGACTGGAACTCCTACGAGCAGTACTTC